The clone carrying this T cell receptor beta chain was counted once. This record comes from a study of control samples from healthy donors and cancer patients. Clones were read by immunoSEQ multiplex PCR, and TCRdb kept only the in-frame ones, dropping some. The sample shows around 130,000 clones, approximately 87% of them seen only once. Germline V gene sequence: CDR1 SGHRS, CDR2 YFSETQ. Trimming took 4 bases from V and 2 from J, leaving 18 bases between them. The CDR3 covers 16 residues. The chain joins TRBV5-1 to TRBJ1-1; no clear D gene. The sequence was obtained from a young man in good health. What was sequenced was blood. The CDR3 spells CASSTETIPPNTEAFF. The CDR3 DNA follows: TGCGCCAGCAGCACAGAGACCATTCCCCCAAACACTGAAGCTTTCTTT. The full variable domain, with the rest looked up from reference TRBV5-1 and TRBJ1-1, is KAGVTQTPRYLIKTRGQQVTLSCSPISGHRSVSWYQQTPGQGLQFLFEYFSETQRNKGNFPGRFSGRQFSNSRSEMNVSTLELGDSALYLCASSTETIPPNTEAFFGQGTRLTVV.